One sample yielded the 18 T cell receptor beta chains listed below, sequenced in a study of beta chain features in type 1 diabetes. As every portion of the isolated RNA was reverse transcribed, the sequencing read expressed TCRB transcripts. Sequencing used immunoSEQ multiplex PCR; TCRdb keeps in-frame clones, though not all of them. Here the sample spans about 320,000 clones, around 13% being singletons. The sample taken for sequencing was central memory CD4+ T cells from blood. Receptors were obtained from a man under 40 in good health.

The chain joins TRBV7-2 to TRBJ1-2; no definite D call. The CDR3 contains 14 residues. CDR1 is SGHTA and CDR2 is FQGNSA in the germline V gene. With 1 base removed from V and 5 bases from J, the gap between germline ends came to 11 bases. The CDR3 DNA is TGTGCCAGCAGCTTAGACCGGGATCGGTATGGCTACACCTTC. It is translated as CASSLDRDRYGYTF.

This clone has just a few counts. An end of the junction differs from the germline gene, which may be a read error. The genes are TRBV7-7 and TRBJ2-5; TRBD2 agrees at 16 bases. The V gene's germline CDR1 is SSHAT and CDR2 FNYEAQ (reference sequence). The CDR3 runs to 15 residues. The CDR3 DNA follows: TGTGCTAGCAGCCAGGGACTAGCGGGAGGGGAGACCCAGTACTTC. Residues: CASSQGLAGGETQYF.

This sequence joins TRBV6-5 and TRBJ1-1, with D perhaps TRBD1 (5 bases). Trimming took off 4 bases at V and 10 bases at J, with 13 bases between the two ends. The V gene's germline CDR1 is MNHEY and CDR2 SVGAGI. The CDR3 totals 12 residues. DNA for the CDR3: TGTGCCAGCAGTTCAGGGCAAAGTCGAGCTTTCTTT. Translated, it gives CASSSGQSRAFF.

The DNA of the CDR3 is TGTGCCAGCAGTGGGATATCTAGCGGGAGCAAATATGAGCAGTTCTTC. The encoded protein is CASSGISSGSKYEQFF. J is TRBJ2-1 and V is TRBV2; 10 bases agree with TRBD2. The V and J ends lost 4 bases and 8 bases, in that order; junction bases with no gene match: 11. The CDR3 is 16 amino acids. Germline CDR1 and CDR2: SNHLY and FYNNEI.

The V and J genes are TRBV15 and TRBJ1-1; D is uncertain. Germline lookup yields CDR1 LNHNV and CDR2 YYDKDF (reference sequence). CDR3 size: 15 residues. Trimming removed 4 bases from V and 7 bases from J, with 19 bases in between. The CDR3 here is CATSIPGRGTFEAFF. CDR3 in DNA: TGTGCCACCAGCATTCCCGGGCGAGGTACCTTTGAAGCTTTCTTT.

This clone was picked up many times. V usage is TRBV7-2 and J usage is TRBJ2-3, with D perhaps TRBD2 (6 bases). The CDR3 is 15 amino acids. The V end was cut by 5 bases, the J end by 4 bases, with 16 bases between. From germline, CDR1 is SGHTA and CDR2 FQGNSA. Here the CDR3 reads CASSLTRSGPDTQYF. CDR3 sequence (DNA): TGTGCCAGCAGCCTGACTAGATCGGGGCCAGATACGCAGTATTTT. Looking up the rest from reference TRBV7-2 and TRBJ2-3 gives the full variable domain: GAGVSQSPSNKVTEKGKDVELRCDPISGHTALYWYRQSLGQGLEFLIYFQGNSAPDKSGLPSDRFSAERTGGSVSTLTIQRTQQEDSAVYLCASSLTRSGPDTQYFGPGTRLTVL.

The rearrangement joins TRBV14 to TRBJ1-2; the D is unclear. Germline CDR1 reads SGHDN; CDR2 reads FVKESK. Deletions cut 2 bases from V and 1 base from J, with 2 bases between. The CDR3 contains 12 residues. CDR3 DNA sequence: TGTGCCAGCAGCCAAAATAACTATGGCTACACCTTC. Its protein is CASSQNNYGYTF.

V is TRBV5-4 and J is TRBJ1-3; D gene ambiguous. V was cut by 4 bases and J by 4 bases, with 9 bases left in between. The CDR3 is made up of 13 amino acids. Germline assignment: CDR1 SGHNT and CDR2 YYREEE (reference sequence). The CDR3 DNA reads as TGTGCCAGCAGCCCCACCGTCGGAAACACCATATATTTT. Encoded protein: CASSPTVGNTIYF.

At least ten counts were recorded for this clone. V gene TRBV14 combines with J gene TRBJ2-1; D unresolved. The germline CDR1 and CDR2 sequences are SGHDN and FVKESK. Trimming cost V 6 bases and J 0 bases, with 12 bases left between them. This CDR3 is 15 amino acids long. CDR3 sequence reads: CASSSRVFSYNEQFF. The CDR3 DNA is TGTGCCAGCAGTTCACGGGTATTCTCCTACAATGAGCAGTTCTTC.

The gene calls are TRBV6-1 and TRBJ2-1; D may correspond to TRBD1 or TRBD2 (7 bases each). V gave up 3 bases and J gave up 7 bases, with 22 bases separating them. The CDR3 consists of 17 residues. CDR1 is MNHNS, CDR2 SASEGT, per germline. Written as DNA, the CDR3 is TGTGCCAGCAGTGATAAGGAGACAGGGTGGGGGGGTAATGAGCAGTTCTTC. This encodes CASSDKETGWGGNEQFF.

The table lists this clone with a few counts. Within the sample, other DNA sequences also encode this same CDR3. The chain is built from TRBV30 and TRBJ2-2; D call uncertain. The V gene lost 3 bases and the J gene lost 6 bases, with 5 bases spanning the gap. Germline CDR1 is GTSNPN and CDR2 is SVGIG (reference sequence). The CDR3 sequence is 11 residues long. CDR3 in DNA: TGTGCCTGGAGAGAGGCCGGGGAGCTGTTTTTT. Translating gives CAWREAGELFF.

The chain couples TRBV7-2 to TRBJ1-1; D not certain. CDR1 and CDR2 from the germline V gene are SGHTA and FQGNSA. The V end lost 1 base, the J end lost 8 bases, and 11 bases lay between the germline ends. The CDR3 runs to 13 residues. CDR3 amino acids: CASSLEPGGEAFF. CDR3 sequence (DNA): TGTGCCAGCAGCTTAGAACCAGGTGGGGAAGCTTTCTTT. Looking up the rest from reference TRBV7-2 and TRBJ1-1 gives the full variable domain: GAGVSQSPSNKVTEKGKDVELRCDPISGHTALYWYRQSLGQGLEFLIYFQGNSAPDKSGLPSDRFSAERTGGSVSTLTIQRTQQEDSAVYLCASSLEPGGEAFFGQGTRLTVV.

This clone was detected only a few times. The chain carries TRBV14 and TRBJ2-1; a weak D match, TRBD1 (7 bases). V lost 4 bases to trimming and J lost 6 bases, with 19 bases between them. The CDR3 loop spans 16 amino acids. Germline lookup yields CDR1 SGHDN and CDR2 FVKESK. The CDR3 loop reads CASSRVGGGTANEQFF. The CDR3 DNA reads TGTGCCAGCAGCCGGGTAGGGGGCGGGACCGCCAATGAGCAGTTCTTC.

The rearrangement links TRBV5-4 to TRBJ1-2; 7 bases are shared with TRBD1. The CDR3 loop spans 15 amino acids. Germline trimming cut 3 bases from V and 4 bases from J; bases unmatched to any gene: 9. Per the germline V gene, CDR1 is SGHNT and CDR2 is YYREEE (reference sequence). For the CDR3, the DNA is TGTGCCAGCAGCTCCGAGGGGGCTGCGGCCTATGGCTACACCTTC. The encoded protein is CASSSEGAAAYGYTF.

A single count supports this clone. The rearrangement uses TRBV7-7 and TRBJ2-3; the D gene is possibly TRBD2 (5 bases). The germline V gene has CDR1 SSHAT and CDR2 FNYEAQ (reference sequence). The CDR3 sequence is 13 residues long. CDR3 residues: CVSSGGGADTQYF. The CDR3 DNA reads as TGTGTTAGCAGCGGCGGCGGCGCAGATACGCAGTATTTT.

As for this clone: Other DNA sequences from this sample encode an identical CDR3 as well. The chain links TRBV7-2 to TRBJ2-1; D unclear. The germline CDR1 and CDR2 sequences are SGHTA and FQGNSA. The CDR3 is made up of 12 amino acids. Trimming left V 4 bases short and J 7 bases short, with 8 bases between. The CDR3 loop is CASSSKPNEQFF. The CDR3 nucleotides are TGTGCCAGCAGCTCTAAGCCAAATGAGCAGTTCTTC.

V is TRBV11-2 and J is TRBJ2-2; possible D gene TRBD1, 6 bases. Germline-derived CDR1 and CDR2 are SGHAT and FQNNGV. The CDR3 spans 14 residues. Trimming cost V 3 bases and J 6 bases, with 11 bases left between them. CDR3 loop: CASSFSRQAGELFF. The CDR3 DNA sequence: TGTGCCAGCAGCTTTTCCCGACAGGCCGGGGAGCTGTTTTTT. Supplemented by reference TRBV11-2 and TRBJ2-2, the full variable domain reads EAGVAQSPRYKIIEKRQSVAFWCNPISGHATLYWYQQILGQGPKLLIQFQNNGVVDDSQLPKDRFSAERLKGVDSTLKIQPAKLEDSAVYLCASSFSRQAGELFFGEGSRLTVL.

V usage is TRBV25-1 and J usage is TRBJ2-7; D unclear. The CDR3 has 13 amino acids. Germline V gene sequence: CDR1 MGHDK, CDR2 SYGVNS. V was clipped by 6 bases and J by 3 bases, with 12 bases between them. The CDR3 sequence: CASSPDFHYEQYF. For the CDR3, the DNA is TGTGCCAGCAGCCCCGACTTTCACTACGAGCAGTACTTC.